This is a list of T cell receptor beta chains from one sample in a study of vaccination and CD4 T cells after COVID-19. These receptors are not linked to any known antigen. TCRdb reprocessed the PCR reads via MiXCR and lists one record per CDR3 protein. The sample carries 15,000 to 20,000 distinct CDR3 sequences, roughly 50% recorded once. Material for sequencing was CD4+ T cells from blood, cultured in vitro. Receptor source: a human donor who had recovered from COVID-19. CDR3s include the opening cysteine and the closing phenylalanine or tryptophan. Each record gives: clone size, D gene, J gene, V gene, CDR3 protein, CDR3 DNA. D genes are given only for firm matches. Rows may omit the clone size; those that give it use once, few, many or a size class.

size: -
D: -
J: TRBJ1-2
V: TRBV7-9
CDR3: CASSLVGPSPGYTF
DNA: TGTGCCAGCAGCTTAGTGGGACCCTCTCCGGGCTACACCTTC

size: -
D: TRBD1
J: TRBJ2-1
V: TRBV19
CDR3: CASSVDRDYNEQFF
DNA: TGTGCCAGTAGTGTGGACAGGGATTACAATGAGCAGTTCTTC

size: -
D: TRBD1
J: TRBJ2-1
V: TRBV6-4
CDR3: CATRPGQGSNEQFF
DNA: TGTGCCACCCGCCCGGGACAGGGCAGCAATGAGCAGTTCTTC

size: -
D: -
J: TRBJ1-3
V: TRBV7-2
CDR3: CASSLAHGVAGNTIYF
DNA: TGTGCCAGCAGCTTAGCGCACGGGGTGGCTGGAAACACCATATATTTT

size: -
D: -
J: TRBJ1-1
V: TRBV30
CDR3: CACPGQRVTTEAFF
DNA: TGTGCCTGTCCTGGGCAGAGGGTTACCACTGAAGCTTTCTTT

size: -
D: TRBD1
J: TRBJ1-3
V: TRBV20-1
CDR3: CSARTGANTGNTIYF
DNA: TGCAGTGCTAGGACAGGGGCTAATACTGGAAACACCATATATTTT

size: -
D: -
J: TRBJ1-1
V: TRBV7-3
CDR3: CASSSGQGGAEAFF
DNA: TGTGCCAGCAGCTCGGGGCAGGGAGGCGCTGAAGCTTTCTTT

size: -
D: -
J: TRBJ2-2
V: TRBV6-2/TRBV6-3
CDR3: CASSYPPLGTGELFF
DNA: TGTGCCAGCAGTTATCCCCCATTAGGCACCGGGGAGCTGTTTTTT

size: -
D: -
J: TRBJ2-7
V: TRBV3-1
CDR3: CASSQSQGVTSYEQYF
DNA: TGTGCCAGCAGCCAATCTCAGGGAGTCACCTCCTACGAGCAGTACTTC

size: few
D: -
J: TRBJ1-3
V: TRBV4-1
CDR3: CASSPVNRDGNTIYF
DNA: TGCGCCAGCAGCCCAGTCAACAGGGATGGAAACACCATATATTTT

size: once
D: TRBD2
J: TRBJ2-3
V: TRBV20-1
CDR3: CSARGGTSGRAREGYF
DNA: TGCAGTGCTAGGGGGGGGACTAGCGGGAGGGCCAGGGAGGGGTATTTT

size: -
D: -
J: TRBJ1-5
V: TRBV20-1
CDR3: CSASGLVGNQPQHF
DNA: TGCAGTGCTTCGGGTCTGGTGGGCAATCAGCCCCAGCATTTT

size: -
D: -
J: TRBJ1-6
V: TRBV6-2/TRBV6-3
CDR3: CARRIPAPNSPLHF
DNA: TGTGCCAGGAGGATACCCGCCCCTAATTCACCCCTCCACTTT

size: -
D: -
J: TRBJ1-1
V: TRBV6-2/TRBV6-3
CDR3: CASSKGGGPYTEAFF
DNA: TGTGCCAGCAGCAAAGGGGGGGGGCCCTACACTGAAGCTTTCTTT

size: -
D: -
J: TRBJ2-2
V: TRBV20-1
CDR3: CSVGSVLTGELFF
DNA: TGCAGTGTCGGTAGCGTTCTCACCGGGGAGCTGTTTTTT

size: -
D: TRBD1
J: TRBJ2-3
V: TRBV12-3/TRBV12-4
CDR3: CASSLGQGLTDTQYF
DNA: TGTGCCAGCAGCCTCGGACAGGGGCTCACAGATACGCAGTATTTT

size: few
D: TRBD2
J: TRBJ2-1
V: TRBV20-1
CDR3: CSGATSGARDEQFF
DNA: TGCAGTGGCGCGACTAGCGGGGCCCGGGATGAGCAGTTCTTC

size: -
D: TRBD1
J: TRBJ1-3
V: TRBV2
CDR3: CASRGGQGARNTIYF
DNA: TGTGCCAGCAGAGGGGGACAGGGGGCGAGAAACACCATATATTTT

size: -
D: -
J: TRBJ1-3
V: TRBV28
CDR3: CASSPGGSYVGDTIYF
DNA: TGTGCCAGCAGTCCGGGGGGGTCCTACGTCGGAGACACCATATATTTT

size: few
D: TRBD1
J: TRBJ1-2
V: TRBV20-1
CDR3: CSARGDRAGYGYTF
DNA: TGCAGTGCTAGAGGAGACAGGGCGGGCTATGGCTACACCTTC

size: -
D: -
J: TRBJ1-3
V: TRBV29-1
CDR3: CSVEGGDRTLPQNTIYF
DNA: TGCAGCGTTGAAGGGGGGGACCGAACCCTTCCACAAAACACCATATATTTT

size: -
D: -
J: TRBJ1-2
V: TRBV20-1
CDR3: CSAMTGFVGYTF
DNA: TGCAGTGCGATGACAGGTTTTGTCGGCTACACCTTC

size: -
D: -
J: TRBJ1-2
V: TRBV28
CDR3: CASGQGSDYGYTF
DNA: TGTGCCAGCGGTCAGGGAAGCGACTATGGCTACACCTTC

size: few
D: -
J: TRBJ1-1
V: TRBV10-3
CDR3: CAISEGQTNTEAFF
DNA: TGTGCCATCAGTGAGGGACAGACGAACACTGAAGCTTTCTTT

size: -
D: -
J: TRBJ2-5
V: TRBV4-1
CDR3: CASSQAAGGFGTQYF
DNA: TGCGCCAGCAGCCAAGCCGCCGGAGGTTTTGGGACCCAGTACTTC

size: -
D: -
J: TRBJ2-1
V: TRBV6-2/TRBV6-3
CDR3: CAIRDSSYNEQFF
DNA: TGTGCCATTCGGGACTCCAGCTACAATGAGCAGTTCTTC

size: once
D: -
J: TRBJ2-7
V: TRBV25-1
CDR3: CASRSAGASSYEQYF
DNA: TGTGCCAGCAGGTCAGCGGGTGCTAGCTCCTACGAGCAGTACTTC

size: few
D: -
J: TRBJ2-3
V: TRBV20-1
CDR3: CSARGNRAAPDTQYF
DNA: TGCAGTGCTAGGGGAAATAGAGCCGCCCCAGATACGCAGTATTTT

size: -
D: -
J: TRBJ2-6
V: TRBV19
CDR3: CASSIDSSGANVLTF
DNA: TGTGCCAGTAGTATTGACAGCTCTGGGGCCAACGTCCTGACTTTC

size: -
D: TRBD1
J: TRBJ1-2
V: TRBV28
CDR3: CASSFDTGGFNYGYTF
DNA: TGTGCCAGCAGTTTCGATACAGGGGGCTTTAACTATGGCTACACCTTC